The T cell receptor beta chain described here comes from a study of Tregs in tolerant kidney transplant recipients. Clones were sequenced by immunoSEQ multiplex PCR, and TCRdb holds only the in-frame ones, with some missing. The repertoire has roughly 66,000 clones, around nine tenths of them found once; the top ten carry 9.5% to 13%. V shed 8 bases and J shed 2 bases, with 13 bases lying between them. The CDR3 consists of 14 residues. Germline CDR1 is SGHAT and CDR2 is FQNNGV. Source: CD8+ T cells from blood, taken before the transplant. The source of this sequence is a human donor who received a combined kidney and bone marrow transplant. The J gene is TRBJ1-5, the V gene TRBV11-2; D gene unclear. The CDR3 is CASRPGGGNQPQHF. The CDR3 DNA is TGTGCCAGCCGGCCCGGAGGAGGCAATCAGCCCCAGCATTTT.